This is a list of T cell receptor beta chains from one sample in a study of CD8 T cells in ankylosing spondylitis. From the 5' RACE reads, TCRdb called clonotypes with MiXCR, one entry per CDR3 protein. The repertoire holds over 700,000 distinct CDR3 sequences, under 20% seen once, with approximately 18% in the top ten. Sequenced input: blood, either unsorted or a sorted T cell fraction (not recorded which). The receptors derive from a male donor with ankylosing spondylitis. Both conserved end residues are part of each CDR3. D genes are given only for firm matches. Some rows mark clone size as missing; the rest say once, few, many or name a class of expanded clone.

V: TRBV5-1
J: TRBJ2-7
D: -
size: few
DNA: TGCGCCAGCAGCTTTTCGGGTCCGCCCTACGAGCAGTACTTC
CDR3: CASSFSGPPYEQYF

V: TRBV4-1
J: TRBJ2-6
D: TRBD1
size: few
DNA: TGCGCCAGCAGCCAGGACAGGGTCTCTGGGGCCAACGTCCTGACTTTC
CDR3: CASSQDRVSGANVLTF

V: TRBV7-9
J: TRBJ1-1
D: -
size: -
DNA: TGTGCCAGCAGCTCCTACGACAGGCCGAACACTGAAGCTTTCTTT
CDR3: CASSSYDRPNTEAFF

V: TRBV12-3/TRBV12-4
J: TRBJ1-6
D: -
size: many
DNA: TGTGCCAGCAGTCCGATATTCGGGACACCGAATTCACCCCTCCACTTT
CDR3: CASSPIFGTPNSPLHF

V: TRBV6-2/TRBV6-3
J: TRBJ2-7
D: TRBD1
size: -
DNA: TGTGCCAGCAGACCTCGGTCAGGACAGGGTTACGAGCAGTACTTC
CDR3: CASRPRSGQGYEQYF

V: TRBV5-6
J: TRBJ2-7
D: -
size: few
DNA: TGTGCCAGCAGGCCCAGGGGCGGCTACGAGCAGTACTTC
CDR3: CASRPRGGYEQYF

V: TRBV2
J: TRBJ1-5
D: -
size: -
DNA: TGTGCCAGCAGTGGGGAATACCCGACCTTACTCGATTTT
CDR3: CASSGEYPTLLDF

V: TRBV11-2
J: TRBJ2-7
D: TRBD1
size: -
DNA: TGTGCCAGCAGCTTATATCAGGGGGCGGTCTACGAGCAGTACTTC
CDR3: CASSLYQGAVYEQYF

V: TRBV28
J: TRBJ1-2
D: -
size: -
DNA: TGTGCCAGCAGCGCGGGATTTACCTATGGCTACACCTTC
CDR3: CASSAGFTYGYTF

V: TRBV11-2
J: TRBJ2-5
D: -
size: few
DNA: TGTGCCAGCAGCTCTAGGATCGGGGTTGCGACCCAGTACTTC
CDR3: CASSSRIGVATQYF

V: TRBV12-3/TRBV12-4
J: TRBJ1-6
D: TRBD1
size: few
DNA: TGTGCCAGCAGTCGACAGGGGCAAGTCTATAATTCACCCCTCCACTTT
CDR3: CASSRQGQVYNSPLHF

V: TRBV7-9
J: TRBJ2-1
D: -
size: few
DNA: TGTGCCAGCAGCTTAGTCTTCACTAAGGGCGATGAGCAGTTCTTC
CDR3: CASSLVFTKGDEQFF

V: TRBV20-1
J: TRBJ2-3
D: TRBD2
size: few
DNA: TGCAGTGCTAGAGGGACTAGCGGGATCTCACGGGCTTTT
CDR3: CSARGTSGISRAF

V: TRBV7-9
J: TRBJ2-7
D: -
size: few
DNA: TGTGCCAGCAGCTTATCGACACTTACCTACGAGCAGTACTTC
CDR3: CASSLSTLTYEQYF

V: TRBV20-1
J: TRBJ2-4
D: TRBD2
size: -
DNA: TGCAGTGCTAGGGATCCCCTCACTAGCGGGAAAAACATTCAGTACTTC
CDR3: CSARDPLTSGKNIQYF

V: TRBV27
J: TRBJ2-7
D: TRBD2
size: -
DNA: TGTGCCAGCAGTTCCCTAACCCATAGCGGGAGCTCCTACGAGCAGTACTTC
CDR3: CASSSLTHSGSSYEQYF

V: TRBV5-1
J: TRBJ1-6
D: TRBD1
size: few
DNA: TGCGCCAGCAGCTCTGGACAGGGCGATAATTCACCCCTCCACTTT
CDR3: CASSSGQGDNSPLHF

V: TRBV4-1
J: TRBJ1-5
D: TRBD1
size: few
DNA: TGCGCCAGCAGCCACCCTGGACAGGGAGGAGGCAATCAGCCCCAGCATTTT
CDR3: CASSHPGQGGGNQPQHF

V: TRBV3-1
J: TRBJ2-2
D: TRBD1
size: few
DNA: TGTGCCAGCAGACAGGGGGTGAACACCGGGGAGCTGTTTTTT
CDR3: CASRQGVNTGELFF

V: TRBV12-3/TRBV12-4
J: TRBJ1-5
D: TRBD1
size: few
DNA: TGTGCCAGCAGTTTAGTAACGTTTGAAGGGACAGGGCGAGATCAGCCCCAGCATTTT
CDR3: CASSLVTFEGTGRDQPQHF

V: TRBV20-1
J: TRBJ2-7
D: TRBD1
size: few
DNA: TGCAGTGCTAACAGGGGAGCCCTCTACGAGCAGTACTTC
CDR3: CSANRGALYEQYF

V: TRBV28
J: TRBJ2-1
D: TRBD1
size: -
DNA: TGTGCCAGCAGTTTTTACAGGGGCCAGGGCTCCTACAATGAGCAGTTCTTC
CDR3: CASSFYRGQGSYNEQFF

V: TRBV7-2
J: TRBJ2-1
D: TRBD2
size: few
DNA: TGTGCCAGCAGCTTAGTTACGGGAGGGAGCACCAATGAGCAGTTCTTC
CDR3: CASSLVTGGSTNEQFF

V: TRBV6-2/TRBV6-3
J: TRBJ2-7
D: -
size: many
DNA: TGTGCCAGCAGTTTCTCCGGCCTCTCCTACGAGCAGTACTTC
CDR3: CASSFSGLSYEQYF

V: TRBV28
J: TRBJ2-7
D: -
size: -
DNA: TGTGCCAGCAGAACGACCGGGACCCCATTCTCCTACGAGCAGTACTTC
CDR3: CASRTTGTPFSYEQYF

V: TRBV5-1
J: TRBJ2-2
D: -
size: few
DNA: TGCGCCAGCAGCCCCTTAGACGGGGCCGGGGAGCTGTTTTTT
CDR3: CASSPLDGAGELFF

V: TRBV29-1
J: TRBJ2-1
D: TRBD2
size: few
DNA: TGCAGCTGGGCTAGCGGTGGGAATGAGCAGTTCTTC
CDR3: CSWASGGNEQFF

V: TRBV5-5
J: TRBJ2-3
D: TRBD2
size: -
DNA: TGTGCCAGCAGCCCCCCCACTAGCGGGGGGCCCACAGATACGCAGTATTTT
CDR3: CASSPPTSGGPTDTQYF

V: TRBV3-1
J: TRBJ1-2
D: -
size: -
DNA: TGTGCCAGCAGCCAAGCGGGAGCAGGTTTTGGCTACACCTTC
CDR3: CASSQAGAGFGYTF

V: TRBV29-1
J: TRBJ2-2
D: -
size: many
DNA: TGCAGCGTTGGACACTTAAAGGACACCGGGGAGCTGTTTTTT
CDR3: CSVGHLKDTGELFF

V: TRBV15
J: TRBJ1-6
D: TRBD1
size: few
DNA: TGTGCCACCAGCAGAGACAGGGACAGGGTTTCACCCCTCCACTTT
CDR3: CATSRDRDRVSPLHF

V: TRBV7-9
J: TRBJ2-7
D: TRBD1
size: few
DNA: TGTGCCAGCAGCTCCCGAGGACAGGGTACGTACGAGCAGTACTTC
CDR3: CASSSRGQGTYEQYF

V: TRBV12-3/TRBV12-4
J: TRBJ2-1
D: -
size: -
DNA: TGTGCCACCTCGGGACTGGGCTACAATGAGCAGTTCTTC
CDR3: CATSGLGYNEQFF

V: TRBV4-2
J: TRBJ2-2
D: TRBD2
size: many
DNA: TGTGCCAGCAGCGTGATAGCGGGAAACACCGGGGAGCTGTTTTTT
CDR3: CASSVIAGNTGELFF

V: TRBV4-1
J: TRBJ2-7
D: TRBD2
size: few
DNA: TGCGCCAGCAGCCAAGCCGGGACTAGCTTCTACGAGCAGTACTTC
CDR3: CASSQAGTSFYEQYF

V: TRBV7-2
J: TRBJ2-2
D: -
size: many
DNA: TGTGCCAGCAGCTTTGCTCATGGCGGGGAGCTGTTTTTT
CDR3: CASSFAHGGELFF

V: TRBV5-1
J: TRBJ2-1
D: TRBD2
size: -
DNA: TGCGCCAGCAGCTCGACTAGCGGCGCTACGTTCTTC
CDR3: CASSSTSGATFF

V: TRBV5-1
J: TRBJ1-2
D: -
size: once
DNA: TGCGCCAGCAGCTCCCAGGGCGGGGTTGGAAGCTATGGCTACACCTTC
CDR3: CASSSQGGVGSYGYTF

V: TRBV29-1
J: TRBJ1-1
D: -
size: -
DNA: TGCAGCGGGACCTATTTAGGTTCTGAAGCTTTCTTT
CDR3: CSGTYLGSEAFF

V: TRBV12-3/TRBV12-4
J: TRBJ2-5
D: TRBD1
size: few
DNA: TGTGCCAGCAGTTGGACAGGAGAGAAAGAGACCCAGTACTTC
CDR3: CASSWTGEKETQYF

V: TRBV27
J: TRBJ2-1
D: -
size: -
DNA: TGTGCCAGCAGTTGGGGGGTAGCAGGTATGAATGAGCAGTTCTTC
CDR3: CASSWGVAGMNEQFF

V: TRBV20-1
J: TRBJ2-4
D: -
size: few
DNA: TGCAGTGCTAGATTGTTGCTATTCGTTGGGGACATTCAGTACTTC
CDR3: CSARLLLFVGDIQYF

V: TRBV4-3
J: TRBJ2-3
D: TRBD2
size: many
DNA: TGCGCCAGCAGCCAAGATGGACTAGCGGGCACAGATACGCAGTATTTT
CDR3: CASSQDGLAGTDTQYF

V: TRBV28
J: TRBJ2-1
D: -
size: -
DNA: TGTGCCAGCACCTCAGCGCGCTCTGAGCAGTTCTTC
CDR3: CASTSARSEQFF

V: TRBV11-3
J: TRBJ2-2
D: TRBD2
size: many
DNA: TGTGCCAGCAGCTTCGGACTAGCGGGTGGGGAGCTGTTTTTT
CDR3: CASSFGLAGGELFF

V: TRBV10-3
J: TRBJ2-7
D: -
size: few
DNA: TGTGCCACCCGCGGGACAGAGGTCTACGAGCAGTACTTC
CDR3: CATRGTEVYEQYF

V: TRBV9
J: TRBJ1-6
D: -
size: -
DNA: TGTGCCAGCAGCGCCGGACGGACTCTTGGGACACCCCTCCACTTT
CDR3: CASSAGRTLGTPLHF

V: TRBV7-6
J: TRBJ2-7
D: TRBD2
size: few
DNA: TGTGCCAGCAGCTTTCTAGCGGGAGGATTCTACGAGCAGTACTTC
CDR3: CASSFLAGGFYEQYF

V: TRBV20-1
J: TRBJ2-3
D: TRBD1
size: -
DNA: TGCAGTGCTTCAGGACAGGGAGTAGATACGCAGTATTTT
CDR3: CSASGQGVDTQYF

V: TRBV12-3/TRBV12-4
J: TRBJ2-7
D: -
size: few
DNA: TGTGCCAGCAGTCCAGGGCAGCGGCACGAGCAGTACTTC
CDR3: CASSPGQRHEQYF